This T cell receptor beta chain stems from a study of T cell responses to AZD1222 COVID-19 vaccine. TCRdb's table, derived via immunoSEQ multiplex PCR, lists solely in-frame clones and lacks some. This sample has over 95,000 clones, with approximately 90% found just once. The specimen was peripheral blood, collected 28 days after the second AZD1222 dose. The sequence was obtained from an adult who received the AZD1222 COVID-19 vaccine.

CDR3 in amino acids: CASSRAWEAYEQYF. Here the CDR3 DNA reads TGTGCCAGCAGCCGAGCTTGGGAGGCCTACGAGCAGTACTTC. This chain uses TRBV7-8 with TRBJ2-7, with D possibly matching TRBD2 (6 bases). The CDR3 runs to 14 residues. CDR1 SGHVS and CDR2 FQNEAQ come from the germline V gene. Trimming shortened V by 5 bases and J by 2 bases, and 13 bases separated the two germline ends.